This T cell receptor (beta chain) was obtained from a study of control samples from healthy donors and cancer patients. TCRdb keeps only in-frame clones here, not all; method: immunoSEQ multiplex PCR. The table has roughly 58,000 clones, approximately 89% seen once; the top ten hold about 13%. Trimming stripped 2 bases from V and 7 bases from J, with 13 bases between. CDR1 WNHNN and CDR2 SYGVQD come from the germline V gene (reference sequence). The CDR3 is 14 amino acids. This rearrangement joins TRBV10-1 to TRBJ2-3; tentatively, D is TRBD2 (6 bases). The specimen was PBMCs. This clonotype was sampled from a woman aged 60-75 years with lung cancer. The CDR3 protein is CASSEGRELNTQYF. The CDR3 nucleotides are TGCGCCAGCAGTGAGGGGCGGGAACTCAATACGCAGTATTTT.